This T cell receptor beta chain was found in a study of blood T cell repertoires in COVID-19. The CDR3 consists of 16 residues. Germline V gene lookup returns CDR1 LNHDA and CDR2 SQIVND (reference sequence). V lost 1 base, J lost 4 bases, and 9 bases stayed unmatched. Using immunoSEQ multiplex PCR, the repertoire was profiled, and TCRdb retains in-frame clones only, with some absent. The sample comprises 380,000 or so clones, 70% to 90% of which are singletons, and over 1% rests with the top ten. The origin of this receptor is a man aged 40-49 years with acute or convalescent COVID-19. The sample comprised peripheral blood. The chain carries TRBV19 and TRBJ2-5; 7 nucleotides align to TRBD1. CDR3 DNA sequence: TGTGCCAGTAGTATAGCGGGACAGAGGGGCGGAGAGACCCAGTACTTC. Residues: CASSIAGQRGGETQYF. Drawing the rest from reference TRBV19 and TRBJ2-5, the complete variable domain is DGGITQSPKYLFRKEGQNVTLSCEQNLNHDAMYWYRQDPGQGLRLIYYSQIVNDFQKGDIAEGYSVSREKKESFPLTVTSAQKNPTAFYLCASSIAGQRGGETQYFGPGTRLLVL.